This T cell receptor beta chain was recovered during a study of blood T cell repertoires in COVID-19. Across the whole study: Samples of COVID-19 (acute and convalescent) were obtained from the United States, Italy and Spain.

The germline V gene encodes CDR1 MDHEN and CDR2 SYDVKM. The V end was cut by 5 bases, the J end by 4 bases, with 17 bases between. The CDR3 spans 15 residues. Here immunoSEQ multiplex PCR was the method, and the copy in TCRdb shows in-frame clones only, minus some. The sample carries roughly 250,000 clones, roughly 88% recorded once. This TCR was recovered from a young woman who had recovered from COVID-19. This sequence joins TRBV28 and TRBJ1-2, with D possibly being TRBD1 (5 bases). Source material: PBMCs or T cells enriched from blood (not recorded which). The DNA of the CDR3 is TGTGCCAGCAGTCCTGCAGGGCAGACCCTCTATGGCTACACCTTC. It yields the protein CASSPAGQTLYGYTF.